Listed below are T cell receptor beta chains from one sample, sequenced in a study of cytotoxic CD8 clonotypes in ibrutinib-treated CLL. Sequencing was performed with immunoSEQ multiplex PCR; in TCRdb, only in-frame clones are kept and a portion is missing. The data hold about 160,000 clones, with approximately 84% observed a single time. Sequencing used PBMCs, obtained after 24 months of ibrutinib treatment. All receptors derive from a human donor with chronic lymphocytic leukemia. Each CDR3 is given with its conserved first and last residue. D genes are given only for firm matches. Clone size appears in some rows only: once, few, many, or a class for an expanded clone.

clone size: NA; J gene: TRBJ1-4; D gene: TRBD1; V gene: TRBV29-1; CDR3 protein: CSAHRGQGEKLFF; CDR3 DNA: TGCAGCGCCCACAGGGGGCAGGGTGAAAAACTGTTTTTT
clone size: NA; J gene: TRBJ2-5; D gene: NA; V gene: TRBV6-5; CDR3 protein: CASSPRETQYF; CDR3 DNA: TGTGCCAGCAGCCCCCGAGAGACCCAGTACTTC
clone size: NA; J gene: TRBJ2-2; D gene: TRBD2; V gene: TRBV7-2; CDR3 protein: CASSLRGLAATGELFF; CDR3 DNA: TGTGCCAGCAGCTTACGCGGACTAGCGGCCACCGGGGAGCTGTTTTTT
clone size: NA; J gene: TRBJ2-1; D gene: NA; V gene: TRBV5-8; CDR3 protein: CASIRRGHLSSYNEQFF; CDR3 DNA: TGTGCCAGCATCCGAAGGGGACACCTAAGCTCCTACAATGAGCAGTTCTTC
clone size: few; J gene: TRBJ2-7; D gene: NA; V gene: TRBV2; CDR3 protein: CASSTPYEQYF; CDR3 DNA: TGTGCCAGCAGTACTCCCTACGAGCAGTACTTC
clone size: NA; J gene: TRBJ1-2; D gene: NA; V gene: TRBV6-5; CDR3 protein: CASSYGAGYYGYTF; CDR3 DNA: TGTGCCAGCAGTTACGGGGCAGGGTACTATGGCTACACCTTC
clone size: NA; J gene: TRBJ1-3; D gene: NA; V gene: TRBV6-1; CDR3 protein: CASSEGFSGNTIYF; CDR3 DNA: TGTGCCAGCAGTGAGGGCTTCTCTGGAAACACCATATATTTT
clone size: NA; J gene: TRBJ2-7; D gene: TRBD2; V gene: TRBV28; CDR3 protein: CASSYSSGRGTYEQYF; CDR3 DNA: TGTGCCAGCAGCTATAGCAGCGGGAGGGGCACCTACGAGCAGTACTTC
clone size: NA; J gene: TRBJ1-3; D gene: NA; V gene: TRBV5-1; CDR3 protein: CASSLGSSSGNTIYF; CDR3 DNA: TGCGCCAGCAGCCTGGGAAGTAGCTCTGGAAACACCATATATTTT
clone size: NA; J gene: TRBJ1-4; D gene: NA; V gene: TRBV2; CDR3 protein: CASTTGWEKLFF; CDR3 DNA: TGTGCCAGCACTACAGGGTGGGAAAAACTGTTTTTT
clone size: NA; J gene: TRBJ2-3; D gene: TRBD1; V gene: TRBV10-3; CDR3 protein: CAISGGQSLATDTQYF; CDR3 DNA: TGTGCCATCAGTGGGGGACAGAGCCTGGCCACAGATACGCAGTATTTT
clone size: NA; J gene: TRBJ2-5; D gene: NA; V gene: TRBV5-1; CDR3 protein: CASSFRDTQETQYF; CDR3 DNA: TGCGCCAGCAGCTTCCGGGACACCCAAGAGACCCAGTACTTC
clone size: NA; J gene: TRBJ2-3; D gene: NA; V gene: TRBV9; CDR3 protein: CASSVGDSETLDTQYF; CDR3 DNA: TGTGCCAGCAGCGTAGGGGACTCGGAAACTTTGGATACGCAGTATTTT
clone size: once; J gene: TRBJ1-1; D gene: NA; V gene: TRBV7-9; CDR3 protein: CASSRSQGPEAFF; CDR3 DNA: TGTGCCAGCAGCCGGAGCCAGGGCCCTGAAGCTTTCTTT
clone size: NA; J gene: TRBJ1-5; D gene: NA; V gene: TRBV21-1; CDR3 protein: CASSKPSGRLGGDQPQHF; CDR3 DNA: TGTGCCAGCAGCAAGCCATCCGGCCGATTGGGCGGGGATCAGCCCCAGCATTTT
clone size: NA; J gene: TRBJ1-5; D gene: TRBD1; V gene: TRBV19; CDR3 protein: CASSIVHRGSSQPQHF; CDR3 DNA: TGTGCCAGTAGTATCGTTCACAGGGGAAGTAGCCAGCCCCAGCATTTT
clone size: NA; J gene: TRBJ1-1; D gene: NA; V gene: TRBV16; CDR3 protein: CASSQYRGTEAFF; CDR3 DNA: TGTGCCAGCAGCCAATACCGGGGGACTGAAGCTTTCTTT
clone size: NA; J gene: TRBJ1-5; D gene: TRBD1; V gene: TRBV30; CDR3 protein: CAWRAGTGNQPQHF; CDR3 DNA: TGTGCCTGGAGAGCCGGGACAGGCAATCAGCCCCAGCATTTT
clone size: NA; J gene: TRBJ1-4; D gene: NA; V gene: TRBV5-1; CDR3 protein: CASSSRVRGEKLFF; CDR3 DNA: TGCGCCAGCAGCTCGAGGGTCCGAGGAGAAAAACTGTTTTTT
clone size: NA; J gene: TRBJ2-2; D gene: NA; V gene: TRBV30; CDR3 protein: CAWTTTGSDGELFF; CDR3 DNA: TGTGCCTGGACTACTACAGGATCGGACGGGGAGCTGTTTTTT
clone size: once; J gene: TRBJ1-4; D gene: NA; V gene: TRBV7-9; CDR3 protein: CASSLGDRRQEKLFF; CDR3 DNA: TGTGCCAGCAGCTTAGGTGACAGGAGGCAGGAAAAACTGTTTTTT
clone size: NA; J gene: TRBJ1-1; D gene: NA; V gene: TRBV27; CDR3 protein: CASSLKGNTEAFF; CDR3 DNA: TGTGCCAGCAGTTTGAAGGGGAACACTGAAGCTTTCTTT
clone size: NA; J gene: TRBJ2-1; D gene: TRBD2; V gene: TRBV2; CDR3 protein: CASSPPGTSDNEQFF; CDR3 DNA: TGTGCCAGCAGTCCACCCGGGACTAGCGACAATGAGCAGTTCTTC
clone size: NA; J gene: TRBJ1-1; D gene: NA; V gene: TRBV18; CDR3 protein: CASSPRPGQSEAFF; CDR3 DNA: TGTGCCAGCTCACCACGACCCGGACAGTCTGAAGCTTTCTTT
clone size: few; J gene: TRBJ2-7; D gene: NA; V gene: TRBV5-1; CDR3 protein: CASSLVLAVEQYF; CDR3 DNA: TGCGCCAGCAGCTTGGTTTTAGCGGTCGAGCAGTACTTC
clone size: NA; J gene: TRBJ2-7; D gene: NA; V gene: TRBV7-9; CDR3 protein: CASQRGETEQYF; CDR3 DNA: TGTGCCAGTCAGAGGGGGGAGACCGAGCAGTACTTC
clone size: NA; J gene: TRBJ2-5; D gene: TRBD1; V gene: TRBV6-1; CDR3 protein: CASSGMGQRQETQYF; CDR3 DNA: TGTGCCAGCAGTGGGATGGGACAGAGGCAAGAGACCCAGTACTTC
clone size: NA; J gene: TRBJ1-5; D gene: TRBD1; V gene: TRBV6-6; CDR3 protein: CASSFTGGNQPQHF; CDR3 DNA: TGTGCCAGCAGTTTTACAGGGGGCAATCAGCCCCAGCATTTT
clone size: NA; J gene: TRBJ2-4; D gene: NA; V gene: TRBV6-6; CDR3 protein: CASSPGHLQYF; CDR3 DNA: TGTGCCAGCAGTCCGGGACACCTTCAGTACTTC
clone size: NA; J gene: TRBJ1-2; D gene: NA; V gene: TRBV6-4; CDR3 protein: CASSDGGFYGGYTF; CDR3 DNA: TGTGCCAGCAGTGACGGTGGCTTCTACGGTGGCTACACCTTC
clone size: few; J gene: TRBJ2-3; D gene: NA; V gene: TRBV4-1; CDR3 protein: CASSQDRTQYF; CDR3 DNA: TGCGCCAGCAGCCAAGACCGTACGCAGTATTTT
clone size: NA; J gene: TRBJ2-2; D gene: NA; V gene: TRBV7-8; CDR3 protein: CASSQDLPGTGELFF; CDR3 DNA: TGTGCCAGCAGCCAGGACCTCCCGGGCACCGGGGAGCTGTTTTTT
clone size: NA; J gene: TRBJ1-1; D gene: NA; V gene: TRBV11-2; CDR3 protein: CASSLVRGPNTEAFF; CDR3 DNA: TGTGCCAGCAGCTTAGTTCGGGGGCCGAACACTGAAGCTTTCTTT